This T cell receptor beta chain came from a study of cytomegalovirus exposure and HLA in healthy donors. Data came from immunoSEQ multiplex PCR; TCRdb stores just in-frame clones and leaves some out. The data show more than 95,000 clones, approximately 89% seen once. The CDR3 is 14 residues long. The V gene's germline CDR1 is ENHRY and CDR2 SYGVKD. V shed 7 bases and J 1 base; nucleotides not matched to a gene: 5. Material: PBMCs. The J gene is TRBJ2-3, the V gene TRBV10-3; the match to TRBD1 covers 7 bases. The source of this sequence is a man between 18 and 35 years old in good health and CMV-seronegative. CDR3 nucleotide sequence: TGTGCCATCAACAGGGGAGAGGGCACAGATACGCAGTATTTT. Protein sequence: CAINRGEGTDTQYF.